A selection of T cell receptor beta chains follows, all from one sample in a study of blood T cells in healthy people across ages. TCRdb reanalysed the 5' RACE reads using MiXCR and keeps one entry per CDR3 protein. The data contain around 600,000 distinct CDR3 sequences, around 50% of them singletons. Material: blood. Every receptor here comes from a man aged 80 or over in good health. The CDR3 runs from the conserved cysteine through the conserved F or W. A D gene is named only where the DNA matches it firmly. A row's size may be missing; if present it is once, few, many or a size class.

size	V	D	J	CDR3	DNA
NA	TRBV25-1	TRBD2	TRBJ2-7	CASSEWGGVTYNEQYF	TGCGCCAGCAGTGAATGGGGAGGGGTAACCTACAATGAGCAGTACTTC
NA	TRBV3-1	TRBD2	TRBJ2-3	CASSQDGSRGESTDTQYF	TGTGCCAGCAGCCAAGATGGGTCACGGGGGGAATCTACAGATACGCAGTATTTT
NA	TRBV20-1	NA	TRBJ2-7	CSARDGAGAYEQYF	TGCAGTGCTAGAGATGGGGCAGGGGCCTACGAGCAGTACTTC
NA	TRBV7-2	TRBD1	TRBJ1-2	CASSSSTGDRGYTF	TGTGCCAGCAGCTCCAGTACAGGGGATCGTGGCTACACCTTC
many	TRBV11-1	NA	TRBJ2-7	CASSPPRTEFYEQYF	TGTGCCAGCAGCCCTCCGCGGACAGAATTCTACGAGCAGTACTTC
many	TRBV6-5	TRBD2	TRBJ2-7	CASSHTLAGRWYEQYF	TGTGCCAGCAGTCATACTCTAGCGGGAAGATGGTACGAGCAGTACTTC
NA	TRBV5-1	NA	TRBJ2-1	CASSFGGSPYNEQFF	TGCGCCAGCAGCTTTGGCGGCAGCCCCTACAATGAGCAGTTCTTC
NA	TRBV5-8	NA	TRBJ2-7	CASSLEAAGNYEQYF	TGTGCCAGCAGCTTAGAGGCGGCAGGAAACTACGAGCAGTACTTC
many	TRBV6-6	NA	TRBJ2-1	CASSFPRPSEQFF	TGTGCCAGCAGTTTCCCTCGACCGAGTGAGCAGTTCTTC
NA	TRBV2	TRBD2	TRBJ2-7	CASRPQTSTYEQYF	TGTGCCAGCAGGCCCCAGACTAGCACCTACGAGCAGTACTTC
few	TRBV3-1	TRBD2	TRBJ2-3	CASSQVTAGINTQYF	TGTGCCAGCAGCCAAGTTACAGCGGGGATAAATACGCAGTATTTT